This section outlines one TCR beta chain sequence together with its context. This record belongs to a study of memory CD4+ T cells and cytomegalovirus serostatus. Single viable CD3+CD4+CD8-CD45RO+ cells were sorted as the memory CD4+ T cells. Total CD4+ T cells were enriched by CD4 positive selection. Assay used: immunoSEQ multiplex PCR; TCRdb lists only in-frame clones, some missing. The table shows 45,000 to 65,000 clones, with over 75% occurring only once. The germline CDR1 and CDR2 sequences are MNHEY and SVGAGI. V lost 6 bases to trimming and J lost 8 bases; unmatched junction nucleotides: 9. This CDR3 contains 13 residues.

The receptor was derived from an adult in good health and CMV-seronegative. The rearrangement joins TRBV6-5 to TRBJ1-2, with TRBD1 matching over 7 bases. The sample taken for sequencing was memory CD4+ T cells from blood. The CDR3 DNA reads as TGTGCCAGCAGCCTTCCTCAGGGGGGCGGCTACACCTTC. Protein: CASSLPQGGGYTF.